This T cell receptor (beta chain) was documented in a study of blood T cell repertoires in COVID-19. Study-level background: Sources were T cells, B-cell-depleted T cells, or PBMCs; the material itself was cDNA or gDNA.

Per the original data handling: The authors estimated nucleated cell counts from reference gene primer amplification. The protocol was immunoSEQ multiplex PCR, while the TCRdb copy is restricted to in-frame clones and leaves out a portion. V, J and clone size were drawn from that table, and D and trimming were deduced from the DNA. The table shows around 80,000 clones, with 80% to 95% occurring only once. Germline V CDR1 and CDR2: SNHLY, FYNNEI. V gave up 11 bases and J gave up 7 bases, with 20 bases separating them. There are 13 residues in the CDR3. The chain recombines TRBV2 with TRBJ1-2; tentative D call: TRBD1 (5 bases). The clonotype was recovered from a woman of 80 years or more with acute or convalescent COVID-19. Sequences were obtained from peripheral blood. The CDR3 DNA reads TGTGCCTGCAAACAGGAGGGTCCTGGTGGCTACACCTTC. Encoded protein: CACKQEGPGGYTF.